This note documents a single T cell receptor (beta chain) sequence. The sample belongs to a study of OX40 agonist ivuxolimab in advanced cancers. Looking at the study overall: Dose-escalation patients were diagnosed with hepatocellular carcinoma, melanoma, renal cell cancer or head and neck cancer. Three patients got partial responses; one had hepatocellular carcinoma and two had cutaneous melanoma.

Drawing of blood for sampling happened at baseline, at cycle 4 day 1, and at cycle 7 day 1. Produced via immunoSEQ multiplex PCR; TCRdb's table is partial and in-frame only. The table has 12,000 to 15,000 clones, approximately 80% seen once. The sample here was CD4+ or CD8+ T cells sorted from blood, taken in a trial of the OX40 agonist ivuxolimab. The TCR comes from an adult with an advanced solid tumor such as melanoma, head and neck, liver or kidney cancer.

The CDR3 is CASRPGTGRTEAFF. The CDR3, as DNA: TGTGCCAGCAGGCCCGGGACAGGGAGAACTGAAGCTTTCTTT. V is TRBV2 and J is TRBJ1-1; 9 bases are shared with TRBD1. Germline lookup yields CDR1 SNHLY and CDR2 FYNNEI. The CDR3 has 14 residues. The V gene end was trimmed by 6 bases and the J gene end by 5 bases; junction bases not matched to a gene: 7. The full variable domain, with the rest looked up from reference TRBV2 and TRBJ1-1, is EPEVTQTPSHQVTQMGQEVILRCVPISNHLYFYWYRQILGQKVEFLVSFYNNEISEKSEIFDDQFSVERPDGSNFTLKIRSTKLEDSAMYFCASRPGTGRTEAFFGQGTRLTVV.